This TCR beta chain was retrieved from a study of OX40 agonist ivuxolimab in advanced cancers. Turning to the study itself: Patients were infused with ivuxolimab every 2 weeks at 0.01 to 10 mg/kg. Melanoma, hepatocellular carcinoma, head and neck or renal cell cancer occurred in dose-escalation patients. The study's findings and limits: Expanded clones tended on average to be more numerous among CD8+ T cells than CD4+. Near-lowest levels of clonal expansion characterized partial responders at 0.1-3.0 mg/kg.

For this clone: No antigen is known for it.

CDR3 length: 15 amino acids. The V gene's germline CDR1 is MDHEN and CDR2 SYDVKM. The J segment lost 2 bases and the V segment lost 6 bases, leaving 4 bases of the junction unmatched. Profiled with immunoSEQ multiplex PCR; TCRdb holds only in-frame clones, not every one. The data hold 70,000 to 85,000 clones, with 88% observed a single time. This specimen consisted of CD4+ or CD8+ T cells sorted from blood, obtained in a trial of the OX40 agonist ivuxolimab. This TCR was sampled from an adult with an advanced solid tumor such as melanoma, head and neck, liver or kidney cancer. The chain combines TRBV28 with TRBJ2-2; 9 nucleotides agree with TRBD2. DNA of the CDR3: TGTGCCAGCAGGAATAGCGGGAGCAACACCGGGGAGCTGTTTTTT. The encoded protein is CASRNSGSNTGELFF.